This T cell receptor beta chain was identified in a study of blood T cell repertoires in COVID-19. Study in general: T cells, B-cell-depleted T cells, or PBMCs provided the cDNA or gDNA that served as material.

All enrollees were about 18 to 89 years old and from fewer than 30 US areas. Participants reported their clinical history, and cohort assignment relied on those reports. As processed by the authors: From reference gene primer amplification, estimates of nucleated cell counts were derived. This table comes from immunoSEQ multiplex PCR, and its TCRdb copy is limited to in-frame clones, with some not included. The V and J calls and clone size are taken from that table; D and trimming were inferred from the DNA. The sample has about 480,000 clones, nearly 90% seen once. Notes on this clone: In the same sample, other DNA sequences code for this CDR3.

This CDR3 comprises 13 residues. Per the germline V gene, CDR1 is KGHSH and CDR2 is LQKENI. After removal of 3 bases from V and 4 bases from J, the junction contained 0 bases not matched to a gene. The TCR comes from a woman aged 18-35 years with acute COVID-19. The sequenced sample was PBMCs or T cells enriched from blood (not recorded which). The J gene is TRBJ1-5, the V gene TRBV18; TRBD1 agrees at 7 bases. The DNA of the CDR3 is TGTGCCAGCTCACCGACAGGGAATCAGCCCCAGCATTTT. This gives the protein CASSPTGNQPQHF.